The clone carrying this T cell receptor beta chain was detected only a few times. Its antigen is unidentified. The sample originates from a study of Graves' ophthalmopathy and Graves' hyperthyroidism. Findings of the study overall: Appearing in blood as well were most expanded thyroid clonotypes above 0.001 frequency.

Amplification from RNA transcripts yielded the TCR beta CDR3 regions. Following a first-round RT-PCR that used HTBI primers, a second-round multiplex PCR was carried out. TCRdb redid the calling of the multiplex PCR reads with MiXCR, one entry per CDR3 protein. This table holds hundreds of thousands of distinct CDR3 sequences, 45% to 55% found once. V gave up 8 bases and J gave up 5 bases; unmatched junction bases: 5. The CDR3 loop spans 14 amino acids. In germline, CDR1 is SNHLY, CDR2 FYNNEI. The receptor was derived from an adult man with Graves' ophthalmopathy. The chain combines TRBV2 with TRBJ1-6; 8 nucleotides agree with TRBD1. Sample: peripheral blood. The CDR3 loop reads CASVDRADNSPLHF. Written as DNA, the CDR3 is TGTGCCAGCGTGGACAGGGCGGATAATTCACCCCTCCACTTT.